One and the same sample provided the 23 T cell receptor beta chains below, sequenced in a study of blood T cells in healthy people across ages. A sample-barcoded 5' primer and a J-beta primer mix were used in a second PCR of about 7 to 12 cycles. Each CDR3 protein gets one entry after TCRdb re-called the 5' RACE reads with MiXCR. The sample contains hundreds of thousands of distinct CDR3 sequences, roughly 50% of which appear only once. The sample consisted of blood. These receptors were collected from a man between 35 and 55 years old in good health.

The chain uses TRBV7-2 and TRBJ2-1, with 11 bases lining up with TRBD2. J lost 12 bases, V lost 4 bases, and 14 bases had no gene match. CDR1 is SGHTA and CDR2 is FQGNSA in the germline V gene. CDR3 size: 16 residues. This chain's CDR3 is CASSSRRSGGVVRQFF. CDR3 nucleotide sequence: TGTGCCAGCAGCTCCCGGCGTAGCGGGGGGGTTGTTAGGCAGTTCTTC.

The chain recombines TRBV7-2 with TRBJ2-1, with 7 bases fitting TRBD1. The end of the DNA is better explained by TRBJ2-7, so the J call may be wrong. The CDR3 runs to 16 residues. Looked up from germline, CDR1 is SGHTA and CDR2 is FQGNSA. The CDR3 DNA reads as TGTGCCAGCAGCTTATCGTGGGGGACAGACTACAATGAGCAGTACTTC. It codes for CASSLSWGTDYNEQYF.

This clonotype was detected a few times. For the CDR3, the DNA is TGTGCCAGCACGGACAACTACAATGAGCAGTTCTTC. Its protein is CASTDNYNEQFF. This rearrangement joins TRBV6-5 to TRBJ2-1, with D possibly matching TRBD1 (5 bases). Germline assignment: CDR1 MNHEY and CDR2 SVGAGI. This CDR3 spans 12 amino acids. The ends were cut back, 7 bases at V and 3 bases at J, with 7 bases in the middle.

The CDR3 loop reads CSAGQGAGNEQFF. CDR3 DNA: TGCAGCGCTGGACAGGGGGCGGGCAATGAGCAGTTCTTC. The chain employs TRBV29-1 and TRBJ2-1, with 11 bases that match TRBD1. There are 13 residues in the CDR3. The V gene's germline CDR1 is SQVTM and CDR2 ANQGSEA. Trimming took 7 bases from V and 6 from J; bases not matched to a gene: 5.

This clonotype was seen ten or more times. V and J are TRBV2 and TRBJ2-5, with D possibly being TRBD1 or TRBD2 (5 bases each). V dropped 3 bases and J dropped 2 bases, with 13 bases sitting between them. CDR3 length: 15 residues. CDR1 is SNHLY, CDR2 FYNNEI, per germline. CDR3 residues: CASSETGTPQETQYF. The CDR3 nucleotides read TGTGCCAGCAGTGAGACCGGGACCCCACAAGAGACCCAGTACTTC.

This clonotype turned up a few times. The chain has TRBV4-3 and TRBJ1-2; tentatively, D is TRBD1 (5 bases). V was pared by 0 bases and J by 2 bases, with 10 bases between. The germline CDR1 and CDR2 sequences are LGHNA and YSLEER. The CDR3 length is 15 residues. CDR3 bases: TGCGCCAGCAGCCAAGATTCGGGGGGAAACTATGGCTACACCTTC. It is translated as CASSQDSGGNYGYTF.

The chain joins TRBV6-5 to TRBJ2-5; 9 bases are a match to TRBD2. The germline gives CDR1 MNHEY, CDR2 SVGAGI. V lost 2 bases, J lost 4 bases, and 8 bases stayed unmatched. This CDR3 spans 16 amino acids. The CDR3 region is CASSYEAGGPGETQYF. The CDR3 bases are TGTGCCAGCAGTTACGAGGCGGGGGGGCCGGGAGAGACCCAGTACTTC.

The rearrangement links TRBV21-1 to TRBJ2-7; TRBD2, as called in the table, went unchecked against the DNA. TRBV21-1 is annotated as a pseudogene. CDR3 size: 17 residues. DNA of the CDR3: TGTGCCAGCAGCCCGGGACTAGCCTGGAATCGGAACTACGAGCAGTACTTC. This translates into CASSPGLAWNRNYEQYF.

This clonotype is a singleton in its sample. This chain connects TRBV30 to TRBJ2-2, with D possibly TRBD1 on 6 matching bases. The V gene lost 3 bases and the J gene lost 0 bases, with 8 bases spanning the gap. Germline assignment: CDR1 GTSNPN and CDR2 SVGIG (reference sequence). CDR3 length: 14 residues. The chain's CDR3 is CAWSGTPNTGELFF. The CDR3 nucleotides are TGTGCCTGGAGCGGGACACCGAACACCGGGGAGCTGTTTTTT.

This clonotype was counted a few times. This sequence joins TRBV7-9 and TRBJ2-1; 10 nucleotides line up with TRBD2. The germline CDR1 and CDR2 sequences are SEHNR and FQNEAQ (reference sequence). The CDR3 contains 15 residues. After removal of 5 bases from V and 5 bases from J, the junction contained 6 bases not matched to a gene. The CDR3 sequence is CASSPLAGQHNEQFF. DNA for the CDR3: TGTGCCAGCAGCCCACTAGCGGGGCAACACAATGAGCAGTTCTTC.

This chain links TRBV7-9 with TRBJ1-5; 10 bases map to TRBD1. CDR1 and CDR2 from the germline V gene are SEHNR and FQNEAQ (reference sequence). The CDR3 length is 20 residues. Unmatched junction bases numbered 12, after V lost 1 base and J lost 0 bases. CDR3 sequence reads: CASSLGDRGRGKDSNQPQHF. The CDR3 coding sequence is TGTGCCAGCAGCTTAGGAGACAGGGGGCGTGGAAAGGATAGCAATCAGCCCCAGCATTTT.

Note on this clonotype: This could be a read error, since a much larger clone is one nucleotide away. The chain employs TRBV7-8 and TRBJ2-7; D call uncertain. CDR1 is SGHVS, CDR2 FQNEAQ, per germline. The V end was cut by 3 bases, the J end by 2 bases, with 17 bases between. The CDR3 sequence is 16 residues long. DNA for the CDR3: TGTGCCAGCAGCTTGAGCCCGGAGTATCTTGCCTACGAGCAGTACTTC. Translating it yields CASSLSPEYLAYEQYF.

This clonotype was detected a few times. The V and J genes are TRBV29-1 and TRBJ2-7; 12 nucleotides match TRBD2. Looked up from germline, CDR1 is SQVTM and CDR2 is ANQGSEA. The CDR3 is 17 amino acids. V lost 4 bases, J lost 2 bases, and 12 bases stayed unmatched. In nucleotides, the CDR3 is TGCAGCGTTGCTCCGACTAGCGGGAGAGGTTTAACCTACGAGCAGTACTTC. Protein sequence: CSVAPTSGRGLTYEQYF.

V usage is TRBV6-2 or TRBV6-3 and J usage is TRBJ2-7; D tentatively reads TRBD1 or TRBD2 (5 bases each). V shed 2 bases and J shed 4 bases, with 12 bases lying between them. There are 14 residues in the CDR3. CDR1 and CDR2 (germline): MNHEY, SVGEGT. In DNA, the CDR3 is TGTGCCAGCAGTTACCCGGGGCACCTTTACGAGCAGTACTTC. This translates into CASSYPGHLYEQYF.

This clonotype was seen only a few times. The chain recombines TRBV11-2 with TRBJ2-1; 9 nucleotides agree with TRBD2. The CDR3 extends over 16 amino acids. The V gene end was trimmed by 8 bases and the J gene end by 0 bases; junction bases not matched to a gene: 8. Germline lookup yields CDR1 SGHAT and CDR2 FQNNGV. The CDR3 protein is CASGLAGYRSYNEQFF. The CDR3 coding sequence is TGTGCCAGCGGTCTAGCGGGGTACCGCTCCTACAATGAGCAGTTCTTC.

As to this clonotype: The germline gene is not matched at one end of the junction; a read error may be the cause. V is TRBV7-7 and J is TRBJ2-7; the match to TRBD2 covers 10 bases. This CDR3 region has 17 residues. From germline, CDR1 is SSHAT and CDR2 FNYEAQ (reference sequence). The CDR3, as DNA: TGTGCTAGCAGCAAAGGGCGGCTAGCGGGGGAGATCTACGAGCAGTACTTC. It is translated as CASSKGRLAGEIYEQYF.

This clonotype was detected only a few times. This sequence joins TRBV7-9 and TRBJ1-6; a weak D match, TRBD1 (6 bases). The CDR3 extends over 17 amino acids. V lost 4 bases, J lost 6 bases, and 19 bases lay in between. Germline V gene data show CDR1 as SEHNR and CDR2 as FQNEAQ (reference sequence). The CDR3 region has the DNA TGTGCCAGCAGCTCGCATGACCTCAGGGGTTTTAATTCACCCCTCCACTTT. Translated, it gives CASSSHDLRGFNSPLHF.

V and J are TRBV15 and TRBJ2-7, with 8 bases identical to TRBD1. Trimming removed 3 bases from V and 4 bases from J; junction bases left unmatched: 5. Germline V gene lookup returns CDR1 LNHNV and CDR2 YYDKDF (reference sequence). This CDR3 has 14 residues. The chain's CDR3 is CATSRRDRGYEQYF. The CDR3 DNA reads TGTGCCACCAGCAGGCGCGACAGGGGTTACGAGCAGTACTTC.

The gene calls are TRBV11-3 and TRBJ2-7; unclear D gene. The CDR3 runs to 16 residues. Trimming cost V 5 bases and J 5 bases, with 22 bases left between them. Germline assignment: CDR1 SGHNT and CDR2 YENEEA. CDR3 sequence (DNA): TGTGCCAGCAGCCCCCCCGAACCGGGCCGCCGTCACGAGCAGTACTTC. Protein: CASSPPEPGRRHEQYF.

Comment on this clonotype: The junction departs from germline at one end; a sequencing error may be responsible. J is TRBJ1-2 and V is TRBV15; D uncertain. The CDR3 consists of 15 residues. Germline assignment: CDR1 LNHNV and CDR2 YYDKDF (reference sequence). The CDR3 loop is CATSRPGVDNYGHTF. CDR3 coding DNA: TGTGCCACCAGCAGACCCGGGGTAGATAACTATGGCCACACCTTC. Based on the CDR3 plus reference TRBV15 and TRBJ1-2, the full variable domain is DAMVIQNPRYQVTQFGKPVTLSCSQTLNHNVMYWYQQKSSQAPKLLFHYYDKDFNNEADTPDNFQSRRPNTSFCFLDIRSPGLGDTAMYLCATSRPGVDNYGHTFGSGTRLTVV.

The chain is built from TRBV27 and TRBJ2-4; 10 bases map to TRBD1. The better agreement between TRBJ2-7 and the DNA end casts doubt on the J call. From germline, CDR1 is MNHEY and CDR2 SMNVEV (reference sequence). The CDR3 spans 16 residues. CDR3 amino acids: CASSTGQGKSWDEQYF. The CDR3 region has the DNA TGTGCCAGCAGTACGGGACAGGGGAAGAGCTGGGACGAGCAGTACTTC.

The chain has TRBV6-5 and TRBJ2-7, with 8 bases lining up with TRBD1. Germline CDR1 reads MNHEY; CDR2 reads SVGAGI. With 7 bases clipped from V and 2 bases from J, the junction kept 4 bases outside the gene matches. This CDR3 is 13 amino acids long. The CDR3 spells CASTGQGTYEQYF. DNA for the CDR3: TGTGCCAGCACCGGACAGGGCACCTACGAGCAGTACTTC.

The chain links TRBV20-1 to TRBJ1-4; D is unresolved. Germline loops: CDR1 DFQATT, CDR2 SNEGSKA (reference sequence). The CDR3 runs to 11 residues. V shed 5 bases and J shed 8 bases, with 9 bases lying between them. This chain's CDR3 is CSASFREKLFF. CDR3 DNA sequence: TGCAGTGCTTCCTTCCGGGAAAAACTGTTTTTT.